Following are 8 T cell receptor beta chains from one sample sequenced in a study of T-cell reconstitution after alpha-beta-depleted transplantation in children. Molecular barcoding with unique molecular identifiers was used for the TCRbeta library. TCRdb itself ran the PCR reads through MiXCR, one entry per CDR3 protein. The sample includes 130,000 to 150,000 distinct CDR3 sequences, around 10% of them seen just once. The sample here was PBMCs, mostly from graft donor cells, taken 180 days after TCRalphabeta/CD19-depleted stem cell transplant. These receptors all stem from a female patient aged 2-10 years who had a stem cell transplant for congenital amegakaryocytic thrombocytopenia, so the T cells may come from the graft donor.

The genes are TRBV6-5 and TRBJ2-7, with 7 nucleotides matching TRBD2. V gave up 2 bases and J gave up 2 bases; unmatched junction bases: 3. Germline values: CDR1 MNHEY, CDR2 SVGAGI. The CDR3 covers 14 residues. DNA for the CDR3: TGTGCCAGCAGTTACAGCGGGATGACCTACGAGCAGTACTTC. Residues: CASSYSGMTYEQYF.

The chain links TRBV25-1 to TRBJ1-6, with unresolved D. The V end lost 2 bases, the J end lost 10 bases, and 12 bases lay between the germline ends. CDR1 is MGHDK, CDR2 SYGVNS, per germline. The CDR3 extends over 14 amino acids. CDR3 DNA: TGTGCCAGCAGTGAAGGGTACACTGCCTCACCCCTCCACTTT. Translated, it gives CASSEGYTASPLHF.

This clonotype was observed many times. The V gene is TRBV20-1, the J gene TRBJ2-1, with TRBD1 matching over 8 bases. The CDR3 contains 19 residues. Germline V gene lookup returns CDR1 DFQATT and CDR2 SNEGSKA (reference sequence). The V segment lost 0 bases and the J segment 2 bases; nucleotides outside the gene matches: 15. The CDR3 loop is CSARDYTRTGWDTYNEQFF. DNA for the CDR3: TGCAGTGCTAGAGACTATACCCGGACAGGGTGGGATACCTACAATGAGCAGTTCTTC.

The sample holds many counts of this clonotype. The CDR3 loop reads CASSVTSIRDITYEQYF. In nucleotides, the CDR3 is TGTGCCAGCAGCGTTACCTCCATCCGGGACATTACCTACGAGCAGTACTTC. V is TRBV7-9 and J is TRBJ2-7, with D possibly being TRBD1 (6 bases). The CDR3 consists of 17 residues. V was trimmed by 5 bases and J by 2 bases, leaving 22 bases between them. Germline V gene sequence: CDR1 SEHNR, CDR2 FQNEAQ (reference sequence).

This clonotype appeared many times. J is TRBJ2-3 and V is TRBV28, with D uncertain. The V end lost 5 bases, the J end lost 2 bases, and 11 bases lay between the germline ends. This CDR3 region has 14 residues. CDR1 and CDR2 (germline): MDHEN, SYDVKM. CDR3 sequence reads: CASSPPPPTDTQYF. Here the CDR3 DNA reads TGTGCCAGCAGTCCTCCGCCACCCACAGATACGCAGTATTTT.

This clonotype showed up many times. In DNA form, the CDR3 reads TGCAGTGCTATGCTAGCGACCGTATACAATGAGCAGTTCTTC. It translates to CSAMLATVYNEQFF. The chain recombines TRBV20-1 with TRBJ2-1, with D possibly TRBD2 on 6 matching bases. The CDR3 sequence is 14 residues long. From germline, CDR1 is DFQATT and CDR2 SNEGSKA (reference sequence). Trimming took 4 bases from V and 4 from J, leaving 14 bases between them.

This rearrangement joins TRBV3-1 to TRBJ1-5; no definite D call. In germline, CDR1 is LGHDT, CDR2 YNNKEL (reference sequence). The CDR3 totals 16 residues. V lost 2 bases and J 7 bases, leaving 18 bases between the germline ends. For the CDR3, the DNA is TGTGCCAGCAGCCAATTTCAGTCCCCCTTTCCCCAGCCCCAGCATTTT. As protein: CASSQFQSPFPQPQHF.

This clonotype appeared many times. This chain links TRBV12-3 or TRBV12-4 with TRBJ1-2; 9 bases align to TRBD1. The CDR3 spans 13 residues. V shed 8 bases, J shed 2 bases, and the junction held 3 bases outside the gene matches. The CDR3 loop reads CASAGTGNYGYTF. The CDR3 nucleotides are TGTGCCAGCGCCGGGACAGGGAACTATGGCTACACCTTC.